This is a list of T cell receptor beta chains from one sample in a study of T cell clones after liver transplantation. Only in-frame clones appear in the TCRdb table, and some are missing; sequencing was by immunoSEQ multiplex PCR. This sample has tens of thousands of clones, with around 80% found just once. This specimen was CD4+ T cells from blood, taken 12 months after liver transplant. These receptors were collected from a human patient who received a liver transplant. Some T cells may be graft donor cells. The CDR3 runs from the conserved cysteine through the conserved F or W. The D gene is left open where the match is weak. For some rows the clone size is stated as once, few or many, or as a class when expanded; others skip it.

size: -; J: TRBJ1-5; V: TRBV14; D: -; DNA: TGTGCCAGCAGCCAAGCGGACAGCGGCCAGCCCCAGCATTTT; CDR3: CASSQADSGQPQHF
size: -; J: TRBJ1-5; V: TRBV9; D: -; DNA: TGTGCCAGCAGCGCCGGACAGATTAGCAATCAGCCCCAGCATTTT; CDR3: CASSAGQISNQPQHF
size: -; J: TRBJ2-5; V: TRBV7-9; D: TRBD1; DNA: TGTGCCAGCAGCTTAGGGACAGGTAGAACAGAGACCCAGTACTTC; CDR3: CASSLGTGRTETQYF
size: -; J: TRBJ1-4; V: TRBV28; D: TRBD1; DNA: TGTGCCAGCAGTTTAGTTCAGGGGGCAGGGGAAAAACTGTTTTTT; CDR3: CASSLVQGAGEKLFF
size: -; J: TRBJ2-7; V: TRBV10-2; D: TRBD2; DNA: TGCGCCAGCAGACGGGGATCCGGACTAGCGGGAGAAGGCGAGCAGTACTTC; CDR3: CASRRGSGLAGEGEQYF
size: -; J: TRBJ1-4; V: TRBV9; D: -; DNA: TGTGCCAGCAGCGTAGAAGGGCTAAATGAAAAACTGTTTTTT; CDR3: CASSVEGLNEKLFF
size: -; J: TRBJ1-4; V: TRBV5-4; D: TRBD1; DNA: TGTGCCAGCAGCTTGGCCAAGGCAGGGGGCGGAATAACTAATGAAAAACTGTTTTTT; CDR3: CASSLAKAGGGITNEKLFF
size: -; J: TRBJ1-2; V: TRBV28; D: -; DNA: TGTGCCAGCAGCTCCGGGACGGAAATCTATGGCTACACCTTC; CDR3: CASSSGTEIYGYTF
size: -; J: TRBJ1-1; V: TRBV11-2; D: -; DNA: TGTGCCAGCAGCTCAACCCCACTCATGAACACTGAAGCTTTCTTT; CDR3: CASSSTPLMNTEAFF
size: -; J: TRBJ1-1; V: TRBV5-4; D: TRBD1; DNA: TGTGCCAGCAGCTCCGGACAGGGCTGGAACACTGAAGCTTTCTTT; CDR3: CASSSGQGWNTEAFF
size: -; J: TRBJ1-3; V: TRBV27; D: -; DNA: TGTGCCAGCAGTTTAGGTCAGGGCGCTGGAAACACCATATATTTT; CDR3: CASSLGQGAGNTIYF
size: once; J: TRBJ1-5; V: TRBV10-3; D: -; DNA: TGTGCCATCAGTGAGTCGATGGGGTCCCTTCAGCCCCAGCATTTT; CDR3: CAISESMGSLQPQHF
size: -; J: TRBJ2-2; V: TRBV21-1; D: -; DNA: TGTGCCAGCAGTTTCTCCGGGACTAGCGGGTTCCCGAAGAGGGCCGGGGAGCTGTTTTTT; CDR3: CASSFSGTSGFPKRAGELFF